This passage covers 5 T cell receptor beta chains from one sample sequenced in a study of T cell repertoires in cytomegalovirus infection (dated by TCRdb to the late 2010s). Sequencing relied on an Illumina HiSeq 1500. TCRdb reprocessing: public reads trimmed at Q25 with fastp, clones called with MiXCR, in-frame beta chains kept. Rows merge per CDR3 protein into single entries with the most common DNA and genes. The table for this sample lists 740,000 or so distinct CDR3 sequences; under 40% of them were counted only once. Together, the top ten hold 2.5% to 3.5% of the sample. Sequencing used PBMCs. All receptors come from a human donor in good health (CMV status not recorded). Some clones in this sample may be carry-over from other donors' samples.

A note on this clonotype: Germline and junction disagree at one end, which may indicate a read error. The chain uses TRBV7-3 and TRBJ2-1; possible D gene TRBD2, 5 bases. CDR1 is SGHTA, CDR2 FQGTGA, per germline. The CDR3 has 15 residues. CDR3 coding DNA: TGTTCCAGCAGCTTAGCGTCGGCGGCGTACAAGGAGCAGTTCTTC. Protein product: CSSSLASAAYKEQFF.

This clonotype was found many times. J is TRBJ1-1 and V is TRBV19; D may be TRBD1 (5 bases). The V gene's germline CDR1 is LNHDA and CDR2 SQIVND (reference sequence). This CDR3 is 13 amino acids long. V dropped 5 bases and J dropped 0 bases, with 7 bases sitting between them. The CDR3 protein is CASSDRLNTEAFF. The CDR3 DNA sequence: TGTGCCAGTAGTGACAGATTGAACACTGAAGCTTTCTTT.

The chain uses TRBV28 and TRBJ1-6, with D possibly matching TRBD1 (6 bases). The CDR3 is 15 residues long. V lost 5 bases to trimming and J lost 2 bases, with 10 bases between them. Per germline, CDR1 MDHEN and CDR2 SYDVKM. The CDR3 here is CASSMRGTYNSPLHF. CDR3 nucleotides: TGTGCCAGCAGTATGAGGGGGACCTATAATTCACCCCTCCACTTT.

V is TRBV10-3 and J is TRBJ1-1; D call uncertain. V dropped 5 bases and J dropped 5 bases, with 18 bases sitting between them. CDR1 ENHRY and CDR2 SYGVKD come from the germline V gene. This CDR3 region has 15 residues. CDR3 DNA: TGTGCCATCAGTACCGTCAGCGGGGTAAGAACTGAAGCTTTCTTT. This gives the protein CAISTVSGVRTEAFF.

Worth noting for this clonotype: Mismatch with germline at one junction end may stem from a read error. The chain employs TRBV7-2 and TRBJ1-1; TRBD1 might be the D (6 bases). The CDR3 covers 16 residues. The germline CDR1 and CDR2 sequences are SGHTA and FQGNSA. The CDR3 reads CASSETITGSVTEDFF. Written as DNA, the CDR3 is TGTGCCAGCAGCGAAACCATTACAGGGAGTGTGACTGAAGATTTCTTT.